A selection of T cell receptor beta chains follows, all from one sample in a study of blood T cell repertoires in COVID-19. The assay was immunoSEQ multiplex PCR, and TCRdb's table has in-frame clones only and misses some. The sample has roughly 250,000 clones, 75% to 90% seen once. The sample comprised peripheral blood. These receptors originate from a human donor in a cohort sampled during active COVID-19. Both conserved end residues are trimmed from each CDR3. The D gene is left open where the match is weak. Rows may omit the clone size; those that give it use once, few, many or a size class.

size,D,J,V,CDR3
-,-,TRBJ2-7,TRBV10-2,ASSDGTLRGYEQY
-,-,TRBJ1-1,TRBV2,ASSEYTRNTEAF
-,TRBD1,TRBJ1-2,TRBV18,ASSPRDRVYNDYGYT
few,TRBD1,TRBJ1-5,TRBV3-1/TRBV3-2,ASSQGIQGNQPQH
-,-,TRBJ2-3,TRBV12-3/TRBV12-4,ASRRGPTDTQY
-,-,TRBJ1-5,TRBV28,ASSFLNNQPQH
-,TRBD2,TRBJ2-1,TRBV7-6,ASSLELGLAGFSNEQF
-,-,TRBJ2-3,TRBV7-8,ASSLWQGTTSTDTQY
-,-,TRBJ1-5,TRBV19,ASSAWSGQPQH
once,-,TRBJ1-6,TRBV6-5,ASSPYKRDSPLH
-,TRBD1,TRBJ1-1,TRBV4-2,ASSQEDRAWGNTEAF
-,-,TRBJ1-2,TRBV28,ASSPGSTYGYT
once,TRBD1,TRBJ1-5,TRBV6-4,ASIQDRNQPQH
few,TRBD2,TRBJ2-7,TRBV27,ASTTRGGAYEQY
-,TRBD1,TRBJ2-7,TRBV4-1,ASSLGTERPYEQY
once,TRBD1,TRBJ1-2,TRBV19,ASRGRQGVDYGYT
-,-,TRBJ2-7,TRBV7-8,ASSPQGGGRDHYEQY
-,-,TRBJ2-2,TRBV28,ASKAERVFSGELF
-,-,TRBJ1-6,TRBV19,ASSNLGLEAPLH
-,-,TRBJ2-7,TRBV3-1/TRBV3-2,ASSLRGGAYEQY
-,TRBD2,TRBJ2-1,TRBV19,ASSPLLAGVGNEQF
once,-,TRBJ2-1,TRBV9,ASSGPLAIHEQF
-,-,TRBJ1-5,TRBV18,ASSSQGGQPQH
-,TRBD2,TRBJ2-7,TRBV18,ASSPSGSFYEQY
many,TRBD1,TRBJ1-6,TRBV5-1,ASRSGQVHNSPLH
-,-,TRBJ1-1,TRBV5-4,ASSYPGSTEAF
-,-,TRBJ1-5,TRBV28,ATRRGNQPQH
-,-,TRBJ1-1,TRBV11-3,ASSLGSGEAF
-,TRBD1,TRBJ2-5,TRBV7-6,ASSLTTGALQETQY
-,-,TRBJ2-7,TRBV5-1,ASRGQGEQY
few,TRBD1,TRBJ1-2,TRBV6-1,ASSEAGTAYGYT
-,-,TRBJ2-3,TRBV6-2/TRBV6-3,ASSYVRETDTQY
many,-,TRBJ2-7,TRBV6-2/TRBV6-3,ASSYYGSFYEQY
-,TRBD2,TRBJ2-1,TRBV19,ASSGGTSVDNEQF
-,TRBD1,TRBJ2-5,TRBV7-8,ASGDRGAGAETQY
-,-,TRBJ2-1,TRBV29-1,SARGTGSYNEQF
-,TRBD1,TRBJ1-1,TRBV19,ASSILWDSGAF
-,TRBD1,TRBJ2-1,TRBV5-4,ASSRKGQGAYNEQF
few,-,TRBJ1-1,TRBV6-2/TRBV6-3,ASSRPTGTRDTEAF
-,TRBD1,TRBJ1-2,TRBV28,ASSSSTGVYGYT
-,-,TRBJ2-4,TRBV19,ASSMSKLPRAKNIQY
few,-,TRBJ1-1,TRBV12-3/TRBV12-4,ASSLLQDTEAF
-,TRBD2,TRBJ2-5,TRBV12-3/TRBV12-4,ASSSGGRAQY
-,-,TRBJ2-4,TRBV7-9,ASSRSPAQGNIQY
-,-,TRBJ1-2,TRBV5-1,ASSFGQIYGYT
-,-,TRBJ1-2,TRBV5-6,ASSSTPNYGYT
once,TRBD1,TRBJ1-4,TRBV29-1,SVQGAFATNEKLF
-,TRBD1,TRBJ1-5,TRBV5-8,ASSSDGPKTGGNNQPQH
few,-,TRBJ1-1,TRBV24-1,ATSGQGPNTEAF
-,-,TRBJ2-5,TRBV5-1,ASSFGTQETQY